The text below deals with one T cell receptor beta chain. Its antigen is not identified. The germline gene is not matched at one end of the junction; a read error may be the cause. These data belong to a study of long-term antiretroviral therapy in people with HIV. Findings of the study overall: In samples taken after ART, diversity increased but remained below transplant donor control levels.

This CDR3 spans 13 amino acids. Germline CDR1 and CDR2: SSHAT and FNYEAQ (reference sequence). Researchers ran immunoSEQ v3.0 at survey level. The method was immunoSEQ multiplex PCR; TCRdb's version includes in-frame clones alone and lacks a portion of them. The table shows just over 35,000 clones, with approximately 94% occurring only once. This sequence joins TRBV7-7 and TRBJ1-1; no reliable D call. The input for sequencing was unsorted PBMCs, taken 4.1 years after starting antiretroviral therapy. This sequence originates from a woman aged 45 to 65 with HIV. The DNA of the CDR3 is TGTGCTAGCAGCTTAAACGGTAACACTGAAGCTTTCTTT. Protein sequence: CASSLNGNTEAFF.